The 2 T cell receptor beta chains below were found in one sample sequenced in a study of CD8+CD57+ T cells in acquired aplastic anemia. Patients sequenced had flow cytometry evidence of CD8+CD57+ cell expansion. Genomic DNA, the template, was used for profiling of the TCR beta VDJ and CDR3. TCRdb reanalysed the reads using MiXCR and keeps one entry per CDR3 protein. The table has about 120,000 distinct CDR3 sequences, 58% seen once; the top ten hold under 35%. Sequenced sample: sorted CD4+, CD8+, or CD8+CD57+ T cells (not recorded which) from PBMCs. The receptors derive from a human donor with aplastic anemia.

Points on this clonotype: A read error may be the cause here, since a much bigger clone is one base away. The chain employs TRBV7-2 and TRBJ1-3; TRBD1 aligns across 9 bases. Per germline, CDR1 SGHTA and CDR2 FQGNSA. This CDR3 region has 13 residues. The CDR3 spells CASSSDRGSTIYF. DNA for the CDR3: TGTGCCAGCAGCTCGGACAGGGGAAGCACCATATATTTT.

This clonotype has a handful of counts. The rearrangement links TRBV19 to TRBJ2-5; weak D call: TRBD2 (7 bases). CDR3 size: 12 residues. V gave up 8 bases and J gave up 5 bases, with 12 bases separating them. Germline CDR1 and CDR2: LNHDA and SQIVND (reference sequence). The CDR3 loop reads CASSEGGETQYF. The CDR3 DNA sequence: TGTGCCAGTTCCGAGGGGGGGGAGACCCAGTACTTC.